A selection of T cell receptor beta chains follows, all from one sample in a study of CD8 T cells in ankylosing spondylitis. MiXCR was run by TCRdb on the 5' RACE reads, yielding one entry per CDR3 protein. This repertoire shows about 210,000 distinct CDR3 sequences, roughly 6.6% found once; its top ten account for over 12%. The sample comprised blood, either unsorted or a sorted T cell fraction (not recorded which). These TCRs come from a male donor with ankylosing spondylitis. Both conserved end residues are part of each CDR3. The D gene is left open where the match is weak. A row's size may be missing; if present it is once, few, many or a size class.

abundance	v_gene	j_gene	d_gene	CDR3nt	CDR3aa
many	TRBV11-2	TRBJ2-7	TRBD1	TGTGCCAGCAGCACTTACCGGGACAGGGGATACGAGCAGTACTTC	CASSTYRDRGYEQYF
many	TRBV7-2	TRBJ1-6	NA	TGTGCCAGCATCCAGGGGAATTCACCCCTCCACTTT	CASIQGNSPLHF
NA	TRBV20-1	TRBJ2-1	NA	TGCAGTGCTAGACGGCTAGGAAAAGAGAAAGTTTACAATGAGCAGTTCTTC	CSARRLGKEKVYNEQFF
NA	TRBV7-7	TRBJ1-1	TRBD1	TGTGCTAGCAGCTCCAATTACGGGAGGGGGCCGGCTTTCTTT	CASSSNYGRGPAFF
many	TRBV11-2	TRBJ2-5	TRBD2	TGTGCCAGCAGCCCGAGGACTAGCGGGGTTAAGGAGCGAGAGACCCAGTACTTC	CASSPRTSGVKERETQYF
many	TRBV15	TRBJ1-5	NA	TGTGCCACCAGCAGGAGGGGGGTTCAGCCCCAGCATTTT	CATSRRGVQPQHF
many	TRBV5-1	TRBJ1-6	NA	TGCGCCAGCAGCTTCGGGTATAATTCACCCCTCCACTTT	CASSFGYNSPLHF
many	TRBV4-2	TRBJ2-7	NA	TGTGCCAGCAGCCAAGCCCAGACATACAGCTACGAGCAGTACTTC	CASSQAQTYSYEQYF
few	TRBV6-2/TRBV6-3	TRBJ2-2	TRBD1	TGTGCCAGCGGGGACAGGACTAACACCGGGGAGCTGTTTTTT	CASGDRTNTGELFF
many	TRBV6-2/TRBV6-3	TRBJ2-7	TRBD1	TGTGCCAGCAGTCTTCGGGACAGGGGGCCGTCCGAGCAGTACTTC	CASSLRDRGPSEQYF
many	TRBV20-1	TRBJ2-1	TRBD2	TGCAGTGCTAGTAGTTTAACTAGCGGGAGTATCGATGAGCAGTTCTTC	CSASSLTSGSIDEQFF
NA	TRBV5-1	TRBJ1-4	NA	TGCGCCAGCAGCCCCTCGGGGGGACCTAATGAAAAACTGTTTTTT	CASSPSGGPNEKLFF
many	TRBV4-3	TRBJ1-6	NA	TGCGCCAGCAGCCAAGATAGGACTTCACCCCTCCACTTT	CASSQDRTSPLHF
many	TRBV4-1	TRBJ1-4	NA	TGCGCCAGCAGCCAAGGCAGGGGACGCGAAAAACTGTTTTTT	CASSQGRGREKLFF
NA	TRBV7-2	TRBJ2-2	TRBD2	TGTGCCAGCAGCTTATTAGCGGGGACCCCGAACACCGGGGAGCTGTTTTTT	CASSLLAGTPNTGELFF
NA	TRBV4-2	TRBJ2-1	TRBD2	TGTGCCATGAGCCCCGGGGGGTCCCACAATGAGCAGTTCTTC	CAMSPGGSHNEQFF
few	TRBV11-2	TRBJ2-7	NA	TGTGCCAGCAGCTCCTATGGGGGAGGAGGCTACGAGCAGTACTTC	CASSSYGGGGYEQYF
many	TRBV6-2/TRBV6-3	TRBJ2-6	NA	TGTGCCAGCACAACAGGGCGGAGAGTATACTCTGGGGCCAACGTCCTGACTTTC	CASTTGRRVYSGANVLTF
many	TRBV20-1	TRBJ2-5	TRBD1	TGCAGTGCTAGAGGGACAGGGGTAGAGACCCAGTACTTC	CSARGTGVETQYF
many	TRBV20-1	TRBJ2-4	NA	TGCAGTGCTAGAGGGGGACTAGCCAAAAACATTCAGTACTTC	CSARGGLAKNIQYF
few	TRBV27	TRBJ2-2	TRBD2	TGTGCCAGCAGCGAGCGGGGGGGCGCCACCGGGGAGCTGTTTTTT	CASSERGGATGELFF
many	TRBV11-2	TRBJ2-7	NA	TGTGCCAGCCGCCGAAGAGGACCTGTCGAGCAGTACTTC	CASRRRGPVEQYF
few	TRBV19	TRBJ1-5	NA	TGTGCCAGTAGTACGACAGATTTCAATCAGCCCCAGCATTTT	CASSTTDFNQPQHF
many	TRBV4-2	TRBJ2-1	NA	TGTGCCAGCAGCCAAGAGGGCGGGGAGTCCTACAATGAGCAGTTCTTC	CASSQEGGESYNEQFF
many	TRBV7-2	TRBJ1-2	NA	TGTGCCAGCAGCTTAAGGGCTTACGCTAACTATGGCTACACCTTC	CASSLRAYANYGYTF
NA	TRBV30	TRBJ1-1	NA	TGTGCCTGGAGTGATGGGGGGGGCAGAGCTTTCTTT	CAWSDGGGRAFF
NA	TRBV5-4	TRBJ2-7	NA	TGTGCCAGCAGCATGAACTCCTACGAGCAGTACTTC	CASSMNSYEQYF
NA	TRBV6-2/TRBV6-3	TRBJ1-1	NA	TGTGCCAGCAGTTACTCGATCCGGGACACTGAAGCTTTCTTT	CASSYSIRDTEAFF
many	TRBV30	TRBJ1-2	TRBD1	TGTGCCTGGAGCTTTAACGACAGGGGAGGGAGCTACACCTTC	CAWSFNDRGGSYTF
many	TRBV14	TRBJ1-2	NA	TGTGCCAGCAGCTTCCCACCCTGGATCGGGCAGGGAAAAGGCTACACCTTC	CASSFPPWIGQGKGYTF
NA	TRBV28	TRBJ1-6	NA	TGTGCCAGCAGTTTAAGTAGTTGGACATCTTCACCCCTCCACTTT	CASSLSSWTSSPLHF
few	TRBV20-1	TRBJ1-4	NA	TGCAGTGCTAGAGATCTACGGGAAATTGAAAAACTGTTTTTT	CSARDLREIEKLFF
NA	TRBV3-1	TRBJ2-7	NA	TGTGCCAGCAGCCAAGATGCCGACTCCTACGAGCAGTACTTC	CASSQDADSYEQYF
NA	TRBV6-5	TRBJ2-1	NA	TGTGCCAGCAGTTACTCTACAGACCTCTACAATGAGCAGTTCTTC	CASSYSTDLYNEQFF